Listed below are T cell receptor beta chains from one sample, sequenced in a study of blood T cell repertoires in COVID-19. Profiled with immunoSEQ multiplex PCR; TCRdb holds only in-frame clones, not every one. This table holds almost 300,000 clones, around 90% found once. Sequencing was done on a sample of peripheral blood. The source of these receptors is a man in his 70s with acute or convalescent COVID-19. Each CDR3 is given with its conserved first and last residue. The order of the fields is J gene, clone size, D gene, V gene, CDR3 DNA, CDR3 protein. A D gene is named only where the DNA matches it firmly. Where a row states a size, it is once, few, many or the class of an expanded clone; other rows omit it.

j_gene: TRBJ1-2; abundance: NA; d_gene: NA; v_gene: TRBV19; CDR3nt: TGTGCCAGTAGTATGGGCAGCAAAGGCTATGGCTACACCTTC; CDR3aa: CASSMGSKGYGYTF
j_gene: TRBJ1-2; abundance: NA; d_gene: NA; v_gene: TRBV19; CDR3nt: TGTGCCAGTAGTGACTCCTTGGGGCCCAACTATGGCTACACCTTC; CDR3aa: CASSDSLGPNYGYTF
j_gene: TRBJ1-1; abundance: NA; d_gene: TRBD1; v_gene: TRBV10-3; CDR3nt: TGTGCCACCGCGAGAGGGGGCACCAACACTGAAGCTTTCTTT; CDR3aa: CATARGGTNTEAFF
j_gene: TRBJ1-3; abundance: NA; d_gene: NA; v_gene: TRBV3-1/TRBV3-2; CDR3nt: TGTGCCAGCAGCCAAGGGTGGAGCGGAAACACCATATATTTT; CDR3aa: CASSQGWSGNTIYF
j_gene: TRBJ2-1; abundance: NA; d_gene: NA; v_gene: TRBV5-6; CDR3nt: TGTGCCAGCAGCTTGGATGGTGGCCTCTTC; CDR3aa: CASSLDGGLF
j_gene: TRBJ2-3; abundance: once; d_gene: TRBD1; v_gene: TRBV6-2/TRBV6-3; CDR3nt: TGTGCCAGCAGTAGGGACAGCGAGACGCAGTATTTT; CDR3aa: CASSRDSETQYF
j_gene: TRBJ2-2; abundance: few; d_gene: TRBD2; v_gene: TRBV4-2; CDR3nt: TGTGCCAGCAGCCAAGGGGGGGGTTGGGCCACCGGGGAGCTGTTTTTT; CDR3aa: CASSQGGGWATGELFF
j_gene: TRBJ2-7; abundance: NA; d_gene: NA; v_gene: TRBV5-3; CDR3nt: TGTGCCAGAAGCCGGAGTCTCGTGCGCGAGCAGTACTTC; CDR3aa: CARSRSLVREQYF
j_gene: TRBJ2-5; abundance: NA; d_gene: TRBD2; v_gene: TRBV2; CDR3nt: TGTGCCAGCAGTGGTAGCGGGGGGGCTGGGGAGACCCAGTACTTC; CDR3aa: CASSGSGGAGETQYF
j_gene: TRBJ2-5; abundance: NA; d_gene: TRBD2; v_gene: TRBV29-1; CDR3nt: TGCAGCGCCAGAGCGGGAGTTGACGAGACCCAGTACTTC; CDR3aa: CSARAGVDETQYF
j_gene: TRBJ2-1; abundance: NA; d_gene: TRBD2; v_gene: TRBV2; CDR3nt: TGTGCCAGCAGTGAAGCGCTAGGACCGGGGGGGTACAATGAGCAGTTCTTC; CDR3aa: CASSEALGPGGYNEQFF
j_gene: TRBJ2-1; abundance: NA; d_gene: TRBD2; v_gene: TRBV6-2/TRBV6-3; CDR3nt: TGTGCCAGCAGTTACTGGCCTAGCGGGGGAGACTACAATGAGCAGTTCTTC; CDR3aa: CASSYWPSGGDYNEQFF
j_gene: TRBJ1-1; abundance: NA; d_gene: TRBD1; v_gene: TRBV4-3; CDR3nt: TGCGCCAGCAGCCATACGATAAACAGGGGGCGCTTATCATCCGATAGCACTGAAGCTTTCTTT; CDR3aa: CASSHTINRGRLSSDSTEAFF
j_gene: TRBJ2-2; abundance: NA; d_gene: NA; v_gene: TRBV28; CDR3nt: TGTGCCAGCAGTTTGACCGGACTAAACACCGGGGAGCTGTTTTTT; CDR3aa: CASSLTGLNTGELFF
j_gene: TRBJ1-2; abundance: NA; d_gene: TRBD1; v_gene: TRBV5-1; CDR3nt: TGCGCCAGCAGCCTAGGACAGGGAAACTATGGCTACACCTTC; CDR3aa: CASSLGQGNYGYTF
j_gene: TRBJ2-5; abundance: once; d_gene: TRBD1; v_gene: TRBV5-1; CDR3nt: TGCGCCAGCAGCTTGGGGACAGGGCAAGAGACCCAGTACTTC; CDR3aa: CASSLGTGQETQYF
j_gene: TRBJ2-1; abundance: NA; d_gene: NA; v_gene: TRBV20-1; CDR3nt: TGCAGTGCTATAGACTTCAATGAGCAGTTCTTC; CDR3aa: CSAIDFNEQFF
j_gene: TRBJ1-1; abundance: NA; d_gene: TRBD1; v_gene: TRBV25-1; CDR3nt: TGTGCCAGCAGGGCGGCCCCCCTATACAGGGGAGACACTGAAGCTTTCTTT; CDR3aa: CASRAAPLYRGDTEAFF
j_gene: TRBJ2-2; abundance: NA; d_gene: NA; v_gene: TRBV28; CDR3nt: TGTGCCAGCAGGACAGGAGTTTATGACACCGGGGAGCTGTTTTTT; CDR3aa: CASRTGVYDTGELFF
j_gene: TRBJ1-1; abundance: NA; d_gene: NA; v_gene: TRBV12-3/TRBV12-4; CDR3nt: TGTGCCAGCAGCCGGTCCCCCACTGAAGCTTTCTTT; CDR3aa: CASSRSPTEAFF
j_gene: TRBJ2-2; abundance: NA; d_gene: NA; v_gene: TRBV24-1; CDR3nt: TGTGCCACCAGTGATTTGGGCCCCGCGAACACCGGGGAGCTGTTTTTT; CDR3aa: CATSDLGPANTGELFF
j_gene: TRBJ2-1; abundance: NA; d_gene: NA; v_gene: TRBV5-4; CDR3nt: TGTGCCAGCAGCTTGGCTTTTGCGAGGGAGCAGTTCTTC; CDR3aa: CASSLAFAREQFF
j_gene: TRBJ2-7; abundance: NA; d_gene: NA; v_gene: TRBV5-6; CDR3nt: TGTGCCAGCAGGACAGTCTCCTCCTACGAGCAGTACTTC; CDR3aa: CASRTVSSYEQYF
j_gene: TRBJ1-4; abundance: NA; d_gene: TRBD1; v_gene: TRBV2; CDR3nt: TGTGCCAGCAGGCCTGACAGGGGATGGAGTGAAAAACTGTTTTTT; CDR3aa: CASRPDRGWSEKLFF
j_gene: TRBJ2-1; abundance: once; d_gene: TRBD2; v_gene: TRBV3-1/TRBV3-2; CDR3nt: TGTGCCAGCAGCCAACGATTTTCGGGGGGGTTCTACAATGAGCAGTTCTTC; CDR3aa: CASSQRFSGGFYNEQFF
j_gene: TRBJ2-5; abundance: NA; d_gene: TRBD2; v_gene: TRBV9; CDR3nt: TGTGCCAGCAGCCTTAGCGGGAGGCCCCAAGAGACCCAGTACTTC; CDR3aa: CASSLSGRPQETQYF
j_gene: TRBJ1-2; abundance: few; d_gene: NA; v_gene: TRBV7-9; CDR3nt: TGTGCCAGCAGCCCCAATAATTACGAGGGCTATGGCTACACCTTC; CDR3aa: CASSPNNYEGYGYTF
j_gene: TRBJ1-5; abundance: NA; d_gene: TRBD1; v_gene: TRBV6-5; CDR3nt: TGTGCCAGCAGTTACTATAGGGACAGGTCTCGGCCCCAGCATTTT; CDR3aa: CASSYYRDRSRPQHF
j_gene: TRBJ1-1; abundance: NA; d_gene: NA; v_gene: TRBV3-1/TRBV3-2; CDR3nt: TGTGCCAGCAGATTAACAGGCACTGAAGCTTTCTTT; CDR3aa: CASRLTGTEAFF
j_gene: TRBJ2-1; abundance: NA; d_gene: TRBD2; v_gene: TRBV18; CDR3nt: TGTGCCAGTTCACCTAGCGGGGGTTACAATGAGCAGTTCTTC; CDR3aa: CASSPSGGYNEQFF
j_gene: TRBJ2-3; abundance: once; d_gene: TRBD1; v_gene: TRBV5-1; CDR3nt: TGCGCCAGCAGCTTGGGGACAGGGATTAGCACAGATACGCAGTATTTT; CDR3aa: CASSLGTGISTDTQYF
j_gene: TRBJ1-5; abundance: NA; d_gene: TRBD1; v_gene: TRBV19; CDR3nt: TGTGCCAGTAGCTGGGACAGGGGGATTAATCAGCCCCAGCATTTT; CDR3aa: CASSWDRGINQPQHF
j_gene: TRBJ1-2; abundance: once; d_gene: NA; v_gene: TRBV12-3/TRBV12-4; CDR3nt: TGTGCCAGCAGTTTGGCAGGCTATGGCTACACCTTC; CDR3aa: CASSLAGYGYTF
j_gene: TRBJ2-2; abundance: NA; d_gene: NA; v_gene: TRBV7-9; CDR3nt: TGTGCCAGCAGCCAAAATGGGGCCACCGGGGAGCTGTTTTTT; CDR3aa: CASSQNGATGELFF
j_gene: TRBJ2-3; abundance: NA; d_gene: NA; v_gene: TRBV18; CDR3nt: TGTGCCAGCTCACCAGAGGGTCAAGGTACGCAGTATTTT; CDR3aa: CASSPEGQGTQYF
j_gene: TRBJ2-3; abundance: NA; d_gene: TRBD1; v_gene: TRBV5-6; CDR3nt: TGTGCCAGCAGCTTGAGCAGGGGGCTCGTTTTCGCCGATACGCAGTATTTT; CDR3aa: CASSLSRGLVFADTQYF
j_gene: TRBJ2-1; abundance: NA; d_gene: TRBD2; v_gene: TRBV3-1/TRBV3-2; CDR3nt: TGTGCCAGCAGCCACAGCGGGGGAGGATACAATGAGCAGTTCTTC; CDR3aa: CASSHSGGGYNEQFF
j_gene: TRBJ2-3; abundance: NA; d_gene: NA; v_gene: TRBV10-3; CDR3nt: TGTGCCATCAGAGGTAGCACGTCAGATACGCAGTATTTT; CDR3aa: CAIRGSTSDTQYF
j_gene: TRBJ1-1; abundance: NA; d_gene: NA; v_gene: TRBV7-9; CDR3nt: TGTGCCAGCAGCTTTTGGACCCGACAGCGATTAACTGAAGCTTTCTTT; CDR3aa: CASSFWTRQRLTEAFF
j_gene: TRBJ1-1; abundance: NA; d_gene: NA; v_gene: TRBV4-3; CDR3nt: TGCGCCAGCAGCCAAGATGGGACTGCAAGTAACATGAACACTGAAGCTTTCTTT; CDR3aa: CASSQDGTASNMNTEAFF
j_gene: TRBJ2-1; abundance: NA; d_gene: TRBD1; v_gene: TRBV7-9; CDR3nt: TGTGCCAGCAGCTCGTACCGGGACAGGGGCAATGAGCAGTTCTTC; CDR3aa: CASSSYRDRGNEQFF
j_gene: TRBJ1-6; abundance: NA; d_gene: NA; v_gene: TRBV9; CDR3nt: TGTGCCAGCAGCCTCCGGGGGGGATTGGAGAATTCACCCCTCCACTTT; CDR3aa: CASSLRGGLENSPLHF
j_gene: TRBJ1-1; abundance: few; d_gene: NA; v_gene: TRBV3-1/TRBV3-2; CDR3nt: TGTGCCAGCAGCAACAGTTGGATGAACACTGAAGCTTTCTTT; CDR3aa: CASSNSWMNTEAFF
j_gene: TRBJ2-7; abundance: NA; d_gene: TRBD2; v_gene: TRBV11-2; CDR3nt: TGTGCCAGCAGCTCTGTGGGCCTCTCGCGGGAGGTATACGAGCAGTACTTC; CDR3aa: CASSSVGLSREVYEQYF
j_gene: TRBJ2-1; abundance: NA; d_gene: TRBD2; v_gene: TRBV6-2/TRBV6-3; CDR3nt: TGTGCCAGCAGTTTCCCTCTAGCGGGAGTCTCCTACAATGAGCAGTTCTTC; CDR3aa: CASSFPLAGVSYNEQFF
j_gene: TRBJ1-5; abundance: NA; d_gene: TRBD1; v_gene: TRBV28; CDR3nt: TGTGCCAGCAGTTTGGCGGGACAGGGGGTATATCAGCCCCAGCATTTT; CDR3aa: CASSLAGQGVYQPQHF
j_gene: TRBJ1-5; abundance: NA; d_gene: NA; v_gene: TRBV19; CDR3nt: TGTGCCAGTAGTATAGCAAGAACGGAGAATCAGCCCCAGCATTTT; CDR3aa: CASSIARTENQPQHF
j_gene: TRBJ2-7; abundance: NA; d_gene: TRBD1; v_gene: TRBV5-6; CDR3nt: TGTGCCAGCAGCCGGGGACAGGCGAAACCATACGAGCAGTACTTC; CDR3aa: CASSRGQAKPYEQYF
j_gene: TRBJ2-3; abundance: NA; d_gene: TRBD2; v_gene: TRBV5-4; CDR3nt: TGTGCCAGCAGCTTCGGCGGGGGGTCTAGCACAGATACGCAGTATTTT; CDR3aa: CASSFGGGSSTDTQYF